This entry lists 28 T cell receptor beta chains sequenced from one sample in a study of circulating CD8 cells and anti-PD-1 response in melanoma. Four subsets defined by PD-1 and/or TIGIT were sorted from live CD3+CD8+TCRalphabeta+ cells. TCR libraries were prepared from around 15 ng of total RNA with the QIAseq Immune Repertoire TCR panel. Using its own MiXCR run on the reads, TCRdb lists one record per CDR3 protein. The sample lists around 320 distinct CDR3 sequences, approximately 15% occurring once. Here the sequenced sample was CD8+ T cells from PBMCs, taken at baseline or after one month of anti-PD-1 therapy (not recorded which). These receptors all stem from a human donor with melanoma.

By share, this clonotype ranks as medium-sized. This chain joins TRBV5-6 and TRBJ2-7; D uncertain. Germline lookup yields CDR1 SGHDT and CDR2 YYEEEE. V was pared by 1 base and J by 2 bases, with 13 bases between. The CDR3 is 15 amino acids. DNA for the CDR3: TGTGCCAGCAGCTTGTCCCATGTGGTAGCCTACGAGCAGTACTTC. This encodes CASSLSHVVAYEQYF.

The chain employs TRBV19 and TRBJ2-1; D remains unclear. Germline loops: CDR1 LNHDA, CDR2 SQIVND (reference sequence). Trimming removed 2 bases at V and 7 bases at J, with 18 bases between. There are 16 residues in the CDR3. The CDR3 DNA reads as TGTGCCAGTAGTATATACGACGGCTGGGCTGGGAATGAGCAGTTCTTC. Translation gives CASSIYDGWAGNEQFF.

By share, this clonotype ranks as large. The chain joins TRBV28 to TRBJ2-7, with a weak D call TRBD1 (6 bases). Per germline, CDR1 MDHEN and CDR2 SYDVKM. V was clipped by 8 bases and J by 4 bases, with 9 bases between them. The CDR3 length is 11 residues. CDR3 amino acids: CASATGYEQYF. The CDR3 coding sequence is TGTGCCAGCGCAACAGGGTACGAGCAGTACTTC.

This clonotype is medium-sized in the sample. A much bigger clone sits one base away, suggesting this may be a read error. The chain is built from TRBV29-1 and TRBJ2-5; 9 positions match TRBD2. Germline lookup yields CDR1 SQVTM and CDR2 ANQGSEA. V lost 7 bases to trimming and J lost 5 bases; unmatched junction nucleotides: 5. The CDR3 length is 12 residues. CDR3 protein: CSGRGGSETQYF. CDR3 DNA: TGCAGCGGGCGGGGGGGGAGCGAGACCCAGTACTTC.

This clonotype was detected only a few times. The chain carries TRBV7-2 and TRBJ2-7; D possibly matches TRBD1 or TRBD2 (5 bases each). Deletions cut 1 base from V and 9 bases from J, with 19 bases between. Germline values: CDR1 SGHTA, CDR2 FQGNSA. This CDR3 is built from 15 residues. CDR3 DNA: TGTGCCAGCAGCTTAGGGGCTGGGACGGCCGACGGGCAGTACTTC. Translated: CASSLGAGTADGQYF.

V and J are TRBV7-6 and TRBJ1-5; D gene ambiguous. CDR3 length: 13 amino acids. Germline CDR1 and CDR2: SGHVS and FNYEAQ. V was cut by 5 bases and J by 3 bases, with 8 bases left in between. As DNA, the CDR3 is TGTGCCAGCAGCCCCCAACCCAATCAGCCCCAGCATTTT. Its translation is CASSPQPNQPQHF.

This clonotype is categorized as large. V is TRBV11-2 and J is TRBJ2-3; D ambiguous. Germline V CDR1 and CDR2: SGHAT, FQNNGV. The CDR3 totals 15 residues. With 5 bases removed from V and 2 bases from J, the gap between germline ends came to 14 bases. CDR3 bases: TGTGCCAGCAGCCGAGGATCGGGCTCCACAGATACGCAGTATTTT. This translates into CASSRGSGSTDTQYF. Based on the CDR3 plus reference TRBV11-2 and TRBJ2-3, the full variable domain is EAGVAQSPRYKIIEKRQSVAFWCNPISGHATLYWYQQILGQGPKLLIQFQNNGVVDDSQLPKDRFSAERLKGVDSTLKIQPAKLEDSAVYLCASSRGSGSTDTQYFGPGTRLTVL.

Within the sample, this clonotype is large. The J gene is TRBJ2-7, the V gene TRBV7-2, with D perhaps matching TRBD1 (5 bases). The length of the CDR3 is 16 residues. CDR1 is SGHTA, CDR2 FQGNSA, per germline. The V gene lost 5 bases and the J gene lost 0 bases, with 17 bases spanning the gap. DNA for the CDR3: TGTGCCAGCAGCCGCCGGCAGGGCAAATACTCCTACGAGCAGTACTTC. It encodes CASSRRQGKYSYEQYF.

This clonotype ranks as large. The chain recombines TRBV12-3 or TRBV12-4 with TRBJ1-2, with 10 bases that match TRBD1. V shed 4 bases and J 6 bases; nucleotides not matched to a gene: 5. The CDR3 has 14 residues. The CDR3 DNA reads TGTGCCAGCAGTTCCGACAGGGGGCAAAATGGCTACACCTTC. Encoded protein: CASSSDRGQNGYTF.

By sample share, this clonotype is medium-sized (0.01 to 0.1%). CDR3 DNA: TGCAGTGCTAGAGACGGGGGGGAGGCCTACGAGCAGTACTTC. It is translated as CSARDGGEAYEQYF. V and J are TRBV20-1 and TRBJ2-7, with 8 bases that match TRBD2. CDR1 and CDR2 from the germline V gene are DFQATT and SNEGSKA (reference sequence). V gave up 0 bases and J gave up 2 bases; unmatched junction bases: 3. This CDR3 has 14 residues.

This clonotype rates as medium-sized. A read error may explain this, as a much larger clone is one base away. The J gene is TRBJ2-7, the V gene TRBV7-2, with a weak D call TRBD1 (5 bases). CDR3 size: 16 residues. CDR1 SGHTA and CDR2 FQGNSA come from the germline V gene. The CDR3 DNA reads TGTGCCAGCAGCCGCCGGCAGGGCAAATACTCCTACGAGCAGCACTTC. Protein product: CASSRRQGKYSYEQHF.

Sample share makes this clonotype large. This rearrangement joins TRBV4-3 to TRBJ2-7; D is undetermined. Trimming cost V 1 base and J 0 bases, with 7 bases left between them. Germline V CDR1 and CDR2: LGHNA, YSLEER. This CDR3 contains 14 residues. The CDR3 loop reads CASSQVAHSYEQYF. CDR3 in DNA: TGCGCCAGCAGCCAAGTGGCCCACTCCTACGAGCAGTACTTC.

By its share, this clonotype is large. This rearrangement joins TRBV2 to TRBJ2-3; no reliable D call. Trimming took off 7 bases at V and 0 bases at J, with 8 bases between the two ends. Germline CDR1 reads SNHLY; CDR2 reads FYNNEI. The CDR3 has 13 amino acids. CDR3 in amino acids: CASTLPSTDTQYF. CDR3 sequence (DNA): TGTGCCAGCACCCTACCTAGCACAGATACGCAGTATTTT.

In this sample, this clonotype is large (0.1 to 1%). The chain uses TRBV2 and TRBJ2-7; 8 bases are a match to TRBD1. Per the germline V gene, CDR1 is SNHLY and CDR2 is FYNNEI. V shed 2 bases, J shed 7 bases, and the junction held 22 bases outside the gene matches. The CDR3 is 19 amino acids. The CDR3 region is CASSELDAEDRQGWEEQYF. The CDR3 DNA reads as TGTGCCAGCAGTGAACTCGATGCTGAGGACAGACAGGGGTGGGAAGAGCAGTACTTC.

This clonotype is judged medium-sized (0.01 to 0.1%). V gene TRBV14 combines with J gene TRBJ1-6, with 7 bases lining up with TRBD1. The CDR3 spans 20 residues. The V gene's germline CDR1 is SGHDN and CDR2 FVKESK. The ends lost 4 bases at V and 11 bases at J; junction bases unmatched: 26. CDR3 nucleotides: TGTGCCAGCAGCCCGAGGTCGGACAGGACGTCTGCTCTCCAACCCCCACCCCTCCACTTT. As protein: CASSPRSDRTSALQPPPLHF.

This clonotype rates as medium-sized. The V call is TRBV25-1, the J call TRBJ2-1; the match to TRBD1 covers 9 bases. With 3 bases clipped from V and 2 bases from J, the junction kept 2 bases outside the gene matches. The CDR3 is 15 amino acids. Germline CDR1 reads MGHDK; CDR2 reads SYGVNS. The CDR3 DNA sequence: TGTGCCAGCAGTGAGACAGGGGGAGCCTACAATGAGCAGTTCTTC. This gives the protein CASSETGGAYNEQFF.

This clonotype ranks as medium-sized. The chain has TRBV7-2 and TRBJ2-1, with D tentatively TRBD1 (6 bases). V lost 0 bases and J lost 2, with 14 bases in between. CDR3 length: 17 residues. Germline loops: CDR1 SGHTA, CDR2 FQGNSA. CDR3 region: CASSLAPGVGTYNEQFF. The CDR3 DNA reads TGTGCCAGCAGCTTAGCCCCAGGGGTAGGAACCTACAATGAGCAGTTCTTC.

This clonotype is deemed hyperexpanded (1% or more). This chain links TRBV6-4 with TRBJ2-3; the D call may be TRBD1 or TRBD2 (5 bases each). V was clipped by 3 bases and J by 1 base, with 8 bases between them. Germline V CDR1 and CDR2: MRHNA, SNTAGT. The CDR3 is 14 amino acids. The DNA for the CDR3 is TGTGCCAGCAGTGAGAGGGGCGGCACAGATACGCAGTATTTT. Translation: CASSERGGTDTQYF.

This clonotype was picked up one time. The missing conserved phenylalanine or tryptophan at the end of this CDR3 makes a read error likely. This chain uses TRBV9 with TRBJ2-2; D not certain. Germline assignment: CDR1 SGDLS and CDR2 YYNGEE. The ends were cut back, 3 bases at V and 3 bases at J, with 24 bases in the middle. CDR3 length: 19 residues. The chain's CDR3 is CASSAHPDLVRGDTGELFS. In DNA, the CDR3 is TGTGCCAGCAGCGCCCACCCTGATCTAGTGCGTGGGGACACCGGGGAGCTGTTTTCT.

This clonotype is labeled as large. The chain uses TRBV2 and TRBJ2-5; weak D call: TRBD1 (5 bases). This CDR3 comprises 14 residues. Germline assignment: CDR1 SNHLY and CDR2 FYNNEI. Trimming left V 2 bases short and J 1 base short, with 8 bases between. The CDR3: CASSEWGGQETQYF. In DNA form, the CDR3 reads TGTGCCAGCAGTGAATGGGGCGGCCAAGAGACCCAGTACTTC.

The CDR3 loop is CSARSLNTGELFF. The CDR3 DNA reads as TGCAGTGCTAGGTCTCTGAACACCGGGGAGCTGTTTTTT. The J gene is TRBJ2-2, the V gene TRBV20-1; D call uncertain. Germline CDR1 is DFQATT and CDR2 is SNEGSKA (reference sequence). Between the trimmed V and J ends, which lost 3 bases and 1 base, there was a span of 6 bases. CDR3 length: 13 residues.

The V and J genes are TRBV6-1 and TRBJ2-7; no definite D call. With 2 bases removed from V and 2 bases from J, the gap between germline ends came to 4 bases. Germline V gene lookup returns CDR1 MNHNS and CDR2 SASEGT. The CDR3 length is 12 residues. CDR3 protein: CASSERAYEQYF. The CDR3, as DNA: TGTGCCAGCAGTGAACGTGCCTACGAGCAGTACTTC.

This clonotype occurred once. CDR3 nucleotide sequence: TGTGCCAGCAGTTCAAGGAGAGGGAACAACGAGCAGTACTTC. Residues: CASSSRRGNNEQYF. The chain combines TRBV25-1 with TRBJ2-7, with a possible D match to TRBD2 (5 bases). Germline lookup yields CDR1 MGHDK and CDR2 SYGVNS. The CDR3 has 14 residues. Deletions cut 5 bases from V and 5 bases from J, with 16 bases between.

In its sample, this clonotype ranks as large. The genes are TRBV19 and TRBJ1-2; 9 bases are shared with TRBD1. The CDR3 has 13 residues. V lost 10 bases to trimming and J lost 1 base; unmatched junction nucleotides: 4. Germline V CDR1 and CDR2: LNHDA, SQIVND (reference sequence). CDR3 nucleotides: TGTGCCACGACAGGGGGGCTTAACTATGGCTACACCTTC. Translation gives CATTGGLNYGYTF.

The chain links TRBV6-4 to TRBJ2-3; TRBD2 agrees at 8 bases. Trimming cost V 4 bases and J 5 bases; bases outside gene matches: 8. Germline V gene data show CDR1 as MRHNA and CDR2 as SNTAGT. The CDR3 sequence is 15 residues long. Written as DNA, the CDR3 is TGTGCCAGCAGTGCAGATAGCGGGGCAGTAGATACGCAGTATTTT. Translated: CASSADSGAVDTQYF.

Note on this clonotype: One junction end does not reproduce the germline sequence, and a read error may be involved. J is TRBJ2-1 and V is TRBV28; tentative D call: TRBD2 (6 bases). CDR3 length equals 10 residues. Germline CDR1 and CDR2: MDHEN and SYDVKM. The CDR3 loop is CASSFREQLF. The CDR3 nucleotides are TGTGCCAGCAGTTTCCGGGAGCAGCTCTTC.

This clonotype is medium-sized (0.01 to 0.1%) within its sample. This rearrangement joins TRBV19 to TRBJ2-1; TRBD2 might be the D (6 bases). Looked up from germline, CDR1 is LNHDA and CDR2 is SQIVND (reference sequence). This CDR3 is 12 amino acids long. The germline V and J ends were trimmed by 5 bases and 8 bases, with 10 bases remaining between them. In nucleotides, the CDR3 is TGTGCCAGTAGTCCCGGGAGAGATGAGCAGTTCTTC. Translating it yields CASSPGRDEQFF. The full variable domain, in which reference TRBV19 and TRBJ2-1 provide the parts outside the CDR3, is DGGITQSPKYLFRKEGQNVTLSCEQNLNHDAMYWYRQDPGQGLRLIYYSQIVNDFQKGDIAEGYSVSREKKESFPLTVTSAQKNPTAFYLCASSPGRDEQFFGPGTRLTVL.

By proportion, this clonotype is medium-sized. The rearrangement joins TRBV11-3 to TRBJ2-3, with D hard to call. This CDR3 contains 14 residues. Trimming left V 3 bases short and J 3 bases short, with 10 bases between. Germline lookup yields CDR1 SGHNT and CDR2 YENEEA. The CDR3 loop reads CASSFLLGTDTQYF. The DNA of the CDR3 is TGTGCCAGCAGCTTTTTGTTGGGAACAGATACGCAGTATTTT.